Each of the 26 T cell receptor beta chains below was sequenced from the same sample in a study of cytomegalovirus exposure and HLA in healthy donors. 13 Jbeta primers and 60 Vbeta primers were used for the PCR. Data came from immunoSEQ multiplex PCR; TCRdb stores just in-frame clones and leaves some out. Of 200,000 to 250,000 clones in the sample, 75% to 80% were seen once. The sequencing sample was made of PBMCs. The receptor set was obtained from a man aged 18 to 30 in good health and CMV-seronegative.

This clone came up a few times. The V gene is TRBV5-1, the J gene TRBJ2-7, with 8 bases identical to TRBD2. This CDR3 is 15 amino acids long. Germline CDR1 and CDR2: SGHRS and YFSETQ. The J segment lost 1 base and the V segment lost 5 bases, leaving 8 bases of the junction unmatched. Written as DNA, the CDR3 is TGCGCCAGCAGACCCGGACTAGCTGATTCCTACGAGCAGTACTTC. Translating it yields CASRPGLADSYEQYF.

The chain joins TRBV18 to TRBJ1-1; no definite D call. Germline V gene lookup returns CDR1 KGHSH and CDR2 LQKENI. The V and J ends lost 2 bases and 3 bases respectively, with 10 bases between them. CDR3 length: 14 amino acids. CDR3 in amino acids: CASSPRRADTEAFF. CDR3 nucleotide sequence: TGTGCCAGCTCACCAAGGAGGGCAGACACTGAAGCTTTCTTT.

The gene calls are TRBV2 and TRBJ2-5; TRBD1 might be the D (5 bases). The CDR3 contains 12 residues. Trimming removed 11 bases from V and 3 bases from J, with 13 bases in between. In germline, CDR1 is SNHLY, CDR2 FYNNEI. The CDR3 here is CAWRQFKETQYF. The CDR3 coding sequence is TGTGCCTGGAGACAGTTCAAAGAGACCCAGTACTTC.

The chain employs TRBV29-1 and TRBJ1-5; tentatively, D is TRBD1 (5 bases). This CDR3 spans 12 amino acids. Germline V gene data show CDR1 as SQVTM and CDR2 as ANQGSEA. The CDR3 bases are TGCGGCGCCGGACACGACAATCAGCCCCAGCATTTT. The encoded protein is CGAGHDNQPQHF.

The rearrangement links TRBV27 to TRBJ2-2; TRBD2 is a possible D gene (8 bases). The CDR3 consists of 14 residues. In germline, CDR1 is MNHEY, CDR2 SMNVEV (reference sequence). V was trimmed by 7 bases and J by 5 bases, leaving 14 bases between them. Here the CDR3 reads CASNSGTVTGELFF. The CDR3 nucleotides are TGTGCCAGCAATAGCGGGACAGTTACCGGGGAGCTGTTTTTT.

The J gene is TRBJ2-1, the V gene TRBV9; TRBD2 matches 14 bases. The germline CDR1 and CDR2 sequences are SGDLS and YYNGEE. The CDR3 has 18 residues. V was clipped by 0 bases and J by 5 bases; unmatched bases: 7. This CDR3 reads CASSVVGGGLAGDNEQFF. The CDR3 coding sequence is TGTGCCAGCAGCGTAGTTGGGGGGGGACTAGCGGGAGACAATGAGCAGTTCTTC.

This chain connects TRBV11-2 to TRBJ1-6; D gene unclear. CDR1 SGHAT and CDR2 FQNNGV come from the germline V gene. The CDR3 spans 13 residues. The germline V and J ends were trimmed by 5 bases and 7 bases, with 9 bases remaining between them. The CDR3 sequence: CASSILSNSPLHF. For the CDR3, the DNA is TGTGCCAGCAGCATCCTGTCCAATTCACCCCTCCACTTT.

The chain has TRBV30 and TRBJ1-2; 8 bases align to TRBD1. Trimming at V came to 3 bases and at J to 4 bases, leaving 7 bases not matched to a gene. The germline CDR1 and CDR2 sequences are GTSNPN and SVGIG (reference sequence). The CDR3 covers 14 residues. CDR3 sequence reads: CAWSAGTGSYGYTF. The CDR3 bases are TGTGCCTGGAGCGCCGGGACAGGTAGCTATGGCTACACCTTC.

The J gene is TRBJ2-1, the V gene TRBV7-8; D may be TRBD1 (6 bases). V lost 5 bases and J 8 bases, leaving 16 bases between the germline ends. In germline, CDR1 is SGHVS, CDR2 FQNEAQ. The CDR3 loop spans 14 amino acids. In nucleotides, the CDR3 is TGTGCCAGCAGCATAAGTGGGGGCCAAGATGAGCAGTTCTTC. This codes for CASSISGGQDEQFF.

The chain carries TRBV29-1 and TRBJ2-5, with 10 bases that match TRBD2. The ends lost 3 bases at V and 5 bases at J; junction bases unmatched: 9. Germline lookup yields CDR1 SQVTM and CDR2 ANQGSEA. This CDR3 has 15 amino acids. CDR3 sequence: CSVDSSGSGLETQYF. CDR3 coding DNA: TGCAGCGTTGACTCTAGCGGGAGCGGTTTGGAGACCCAGTACTTC.

This chain connects TRBV6-5 to TRBJ1-1; 10 bases fit TRBD1. The junction had 0 bases not matched to a gene; V was cut back by 4 bases and J by 1 base. The CDR3 contains 14 residues. Germline CDR1 reads MNHEY; CDR2 reads SVGAGI. CDR3 region: CASSWDRGNTEAFF. The CDR3 coding sequence is TGTGCCAGCAGTTGGGACAGGGGGAACACTGAAGCTTTCTTT.

This clone appeared once. V and J are TRBV28 and TRBJ1-5, with 11 bases that match TRBD1. From germline, CDR1 is MDHEN and CDR2 SYDVKM. The CDR3 loop spans 19 amino acids. Trimming at V came to 4 bases and at J to 0 bases, leaving 11 bases not matched to a gene. The CDR3 loop is CASSSRPGQGVVSNQPQHF. The CDR3, as DNA: TGTGCCAGCAGTTCCCGACCGGGACAGGGGGTTGTTAGCAATCAGCCCCAGCATTTT.

The table lists this clone with a few counts. The chain is built from TRBV6-6 and TRBJ1-1, with no clear D. Germline CDR1 MNHNY, CDR2 SVGAGI (reference sequence). The CDR3 is 12 amino acids. V was trimmed by 4 bases and J by 5 bases, leaving 8 bases between them. The chain's CDR3 is CASSFERTEAFF. CDR3 sequence (DNA): TGTGCCAGCAGTTTTGAACGGACTGAAGCTTTCTTT.

CDR3 amino acids: CASSEFTANYGYTF. As DNA, the CDR3 is TGTGCCAGCAGTGAATTTACAGCTAACTATGGCTACACCTTC. This rearrangement joins TRBV25-1 to TRBJ1-2; unclear D gene. This CDR3 is built from 14 residues. Germline V gives CDR1 MGHDK, CDR2 SYGVNS. Trimming cost V 1 base and J 0 bases, with 6 bases left between them.

The CDR3 protein is CASSLVPGQPSPLHF. The CDR3 DNA reads TGCGCCAGCAGCTTGGTCCCAGGACAGCCTTCACCCCTCCACTTT. The rearrangement joins TRBV5-1 to TRBJ1-6, with a weak D call TRBD1 (6 bases). Germline V gene data show CDR1 as SGHRS and CDR2 as YFSETQ. Trimming pared 0 bases from V and 9 bases from J, leaving 13 bases between. The CDR3 consists of 15 residues.

The chain combines TRBV7-9 with TRBJ1-1; 9 bases agree with TRBD1. The CDR3 extends over 16 amino acids. The V gene's germline CDR1 is SEHNR and CDR2 FQNEAQ (reference sequence). V was clipped by 3 bases and J by 0 bases; unmatched bases: 5. Here the CDR3 reads CASSFGTGTMNTEAFF. The DNA of the CDR3 is TGTGCCAGCAGCTTTGGGACAGGGACCATGAACACTGAAGCTTTCTTT.

V usage is TRBV9 and J usage is TRBJ2-7, with 11 bases aligning to TRBD2. The CDR3 is 16 amino acids. V trimming: 3 bases; J trimming: 3 bases; junction bases outside the gene matches: 8. Germline values: CDR1 SGDLS, CDR2 YYNGEE. The CDR3 DNA follows: TGTGCCAGCAGCGAGAATAGACTAGCGGGACACTACGAGCAGTACTTC. Its translation is CASSENRLAGHYEQYF.

The V call is TRBV27, the J call TRBJ2-5; 7 nucleotides line up with TRBD1. CDR3 length: 16 amino acids. From germline, CDR1 is MNHEY and CDR2 SMNVEV (reference sequence). V was pared by 6 bases and J by 5 bases, with 15 bases of the junction left unmatched. The CDR3 coding sequence is TGTGCCAGCAGCGCGGACCTCGGACAGGAGTGGGAGACCCAGTACTTC. The encoded protein is CASSADLGQEWETQYF.

This clone was recorded once. This chain uses TRBV5-8 with TRBJ2-5; D is ambiguous. Germline loops: CDR1 SGHTS, CDR2 YDEGEE. Trimming pared 4 bases from V and 5 bases from J, leaving 9 bases between. The CDR3 contains 12 residues. The CDR3 sequence is CASSQVLETQYF. The CDR3 DNA reads as TGTGCCAGCAGCCAGGTGTTGGAGACCCAGTACTTC. The full variable domain, in which reference TRBV5-8 and TRBJ2-5 provide the parts outside the CDR3, is EAGVTQSPTHLIKTRGQQATLRCSPISGHTSVYWYQQALGLGLQFLLWYDEGEERNRGNFPPRFSGRQFPNYSSELNVNALELEDSALYLCASSQVLETQYFGPGTRLLVL.

J is TRBJ2-3 and V is TRBV25-1; TRBD2 might be the D (6 bases). Germline loops: CDR1 MGHDK, CDR2 SYGVNS. This CDR3 comprises 13 residues. The V and J ends lost 6 bases and 2 bases respectively, with 9 bases between them. The CDR3 nucleotides read TGTGCCAGCAGCCGGGACTTCACAGATACGCAGTATTTT. Translating it yields CASSRDFTDTQYF.

The chain combines TRBV4-3 with TRBJ2-1; 13 bases fit TRBD2. Germline lookup yields CDR1 LGHNA and CDR2 YSLEER. This CDR3 comprises 20 residues. J was trimmed by 0 bases and V by 0 bases; bases with no gene match: 8. The CDR3 nucleotides read TGCGCCAGCAGCCAAGATACTAGCGGGAGGGCGGGAAGCTCCTACAATGAGCAGTTCTTC. This encodes CASSQDTSGRAGSSYNEQFF.

The V call is TRBV30, the J call TRBJ1-2; 8 bases are shared with TRBD1. With 2 bases clipped from V and 4 bases from J, the junction kept 3 bases outside the gene matches. The length of the CDR3 is 13 residues. Germline assignment: CDR1 GTSNPN and CDR2 SVGIG (reference sequence). CDR3 in amino acids: CAWSRQGTYGYTF. CDR3 coding DNA: TGTGCCTGGAGTCGACAGGGGACCTATGGCTACACCTTC.

This clone was found a few times. This rearrangement joins TRBV4-3 to TRBJ1-4, with 8 bases matching TRBD1. The CDR3 consists of 15 residues. Per the germline V gene, CDR1 is LGHNA and CDR2 is YSLEER. After removal of 3 bases from V and 5 bases from J, the junction contained 5 bases not matched to a gene. The DNA for the CDR3 is TGCGCCAGCAGCCACCACGGGACAGGAAATGAAAAACTGTTTTTT. It specifies CASSHHGTGNEKLFF.

The V and J genes are TRBV4-3 and TRBJ2-3; TRBD1 matches at 7 bases. The germline gives CDR1 LGHNA, CDR2 YSLEER. CDR3 size: 16 residues. Germline trimming cut 0 bases from V and 3 bases from J; bases unmatched to any gene: 6. In DNA, the CDR3 is TGCGCCAGCAGCCAAGAATGGGACAGTCAGACAGATACGCAGTATTTT. This sequence encodes CASSQEWDSQTDTQYF.

The CDR3 here is CASSLGQAPYNEQFF. For the CDR3, the DNA is TGTGCCAGCAGCTTAGGCCAGGCGCCCTACAATGAGCAGTTCTTC. The gene calls are TRBV7-2 and TRBJ2-1; no reliable D call. The CDR3 contains 15 residues. The V end lost 1 base, the J end lost 2 bases, and 9 bases lay between the germline ends. Germline lookup yields CDR1 SGHTA and CDR2 FQGNSA.

V usage is TRBV7-9 and J usage is TRBJ1-4; D is unresolved. CDR3 length equals 15 residues. Looked up from germline, CDR1 is SEHNR and CDR2 is FQNEAQ (reference sequence). The germline V and J ends were trimmed by 5 bases and 4 bases, with 14 bases remaining between them. CDR3 nucleotides: TGTGCCAGCAGCCCCGCCGGGAGTCTTAATGAAAAACTGTTTTTT. This codes for CASSPAGSLNEKLFF. The whole variable domain, filled in from reference TRBV7-9 and TRBJ1-4, reads DTGVSQNPRHKITKRGQNVTFRCDPISEHNRLYWYRQTLGQGPEFLTYFQNEAQLEKSRLLSDRFSAERPKGSFSTLEIQRTEQGDSAMYLCASSPAGSLNEKLFFGSGTQLSVL.